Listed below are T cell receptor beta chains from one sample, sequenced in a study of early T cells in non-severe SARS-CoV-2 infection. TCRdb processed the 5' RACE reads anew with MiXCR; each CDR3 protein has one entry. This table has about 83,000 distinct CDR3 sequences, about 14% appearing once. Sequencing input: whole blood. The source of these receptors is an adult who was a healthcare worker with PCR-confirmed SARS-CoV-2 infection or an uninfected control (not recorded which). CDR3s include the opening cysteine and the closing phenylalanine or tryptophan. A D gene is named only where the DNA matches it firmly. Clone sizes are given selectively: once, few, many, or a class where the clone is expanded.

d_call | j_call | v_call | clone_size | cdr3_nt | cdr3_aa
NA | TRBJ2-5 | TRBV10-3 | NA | TGTGCCATCAGCACAGGGCAAGAGACCCAGTACTTC | CAISTGQETQYF
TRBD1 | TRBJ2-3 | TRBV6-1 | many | TGTGCCAGCAGTCCGCGAAGGGGACAGGGGGCATGGGATACGCAGTATTTT | CASSPRRGQGAWDTQYF
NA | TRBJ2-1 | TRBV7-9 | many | TGTGCCAGCAGCTCCCCAAGCAGGGGCCATGAGCAGTTCTTC | CASSSPSRGHEQFF
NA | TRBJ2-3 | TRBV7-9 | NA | TGTGCCAGCAGCTTAGATATCAGCTTCCGGAGCACAGATACGCAGTATTTT | CASSLDISFRSTDTQYF
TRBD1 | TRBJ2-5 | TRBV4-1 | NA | TGCGCCAGCAGCCTATCGGACAGGTCCGCAACCCAAGAGACCCAGTACTTC | CASSLSDRSATQETQYF
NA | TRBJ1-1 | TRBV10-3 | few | TGTGCCATCAGTGAGCAAGGGACACAGAACACTGAAGCTTTCTTT | CAISEQGTQNTEAFF
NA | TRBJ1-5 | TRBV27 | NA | TGTGCCAGCAGTTTAATGGCAACGGGCGGGCAGCCCCAGCATTTT | CASSLMATGGQPQHF
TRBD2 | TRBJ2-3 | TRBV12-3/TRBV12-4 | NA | TGTGCCAGCAGACCGGGACTAGCGGGAGGAGGAAGCACAGATACGCAGTATTTT | CASRPGLAGGGSTDTQYF
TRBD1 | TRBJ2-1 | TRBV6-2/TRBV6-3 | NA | TGTGCCAGCAGTTACTCGATATTGGTTGGGACAGGGGAAGACAATGAGCAGTTCTTC | CASSYSILVGTGEDNEQFF
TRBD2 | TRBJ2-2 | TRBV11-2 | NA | TGTGCCAGCAGCTTAGATCTAGCGGGAAACACCGGGGAGCTGTTTTTT | CASSLDLAGNTGELFF